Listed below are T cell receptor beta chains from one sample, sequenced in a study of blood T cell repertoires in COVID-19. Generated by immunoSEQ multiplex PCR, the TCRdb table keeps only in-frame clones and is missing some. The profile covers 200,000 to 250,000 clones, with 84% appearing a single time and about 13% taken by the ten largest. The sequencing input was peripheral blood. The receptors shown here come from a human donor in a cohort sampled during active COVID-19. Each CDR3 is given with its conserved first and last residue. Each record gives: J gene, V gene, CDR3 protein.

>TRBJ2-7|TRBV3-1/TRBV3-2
CASSHTPGTSGSYNYEQYF
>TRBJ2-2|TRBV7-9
CASSRLFSGGELFF
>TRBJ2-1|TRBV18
CASSPSGGSYNEQFF
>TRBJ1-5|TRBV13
CASSRGGPDQPQHF
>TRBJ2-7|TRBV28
CASGHYEQYF
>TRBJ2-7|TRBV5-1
CASSFDTRQGAGYEQYF
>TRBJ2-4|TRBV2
CASSKDRVIQYF
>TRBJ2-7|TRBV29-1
CSVTGTGGRYEQYF
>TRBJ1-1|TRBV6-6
CASRPAYTEAFF
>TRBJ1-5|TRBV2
CASRETGVGNQPQHF
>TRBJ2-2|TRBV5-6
CASSRWVHQGSGELFF
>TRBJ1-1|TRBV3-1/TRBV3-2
CASSQVGGYYTEAFF
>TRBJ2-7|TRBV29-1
CSVEWEASYEQYF
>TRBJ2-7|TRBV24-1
CATSDATGNLYEQYF
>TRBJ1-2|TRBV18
CASSPLDSNYGYTF
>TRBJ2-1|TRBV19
CASRSGTTQIYNEQFF
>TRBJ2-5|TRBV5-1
CASSTTSGSEETQYF
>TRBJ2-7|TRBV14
CASKGTNTYEQYF
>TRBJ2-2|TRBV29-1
CSVRGGTGELFF
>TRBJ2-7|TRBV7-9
CASSSGHSSYEQYF
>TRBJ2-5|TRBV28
CASSFVPRQGETQYF
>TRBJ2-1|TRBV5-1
CASSLSSFTGGPDNEQFF
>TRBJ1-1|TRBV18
CASSPGTGTNTEAFF
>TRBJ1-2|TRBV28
CASNNAFFPQVSYGYTF
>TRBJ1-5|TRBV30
CAWSVQLNQPQHF
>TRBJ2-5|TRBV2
CASRREGQETQYF
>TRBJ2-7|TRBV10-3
CAIASDRGSYEQYF
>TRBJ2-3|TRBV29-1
CSVERWMGTGVVDTQYF
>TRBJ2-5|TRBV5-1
CASSWGQGAWETQYF
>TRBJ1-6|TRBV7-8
CASRGQDNSPLHF
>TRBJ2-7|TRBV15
CATSRDQGSYEQYF
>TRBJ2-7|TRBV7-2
CASSQGREGEQYF
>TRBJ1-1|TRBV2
CASYRVNTEAFF
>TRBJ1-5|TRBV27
CASSRDRGRNQPQHF
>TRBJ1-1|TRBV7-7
CASSLDRGTEAFF
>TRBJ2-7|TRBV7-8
CASSAEGGAYEQYF
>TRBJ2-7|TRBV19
CASSLGRRVDEQYF
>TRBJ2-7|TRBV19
CASSITFTYEQYF
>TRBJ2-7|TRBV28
CASGSGSPPGEQYF
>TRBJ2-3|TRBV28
CASSSSGTGNRGPQYF
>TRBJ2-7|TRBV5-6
CASSLWQGGNEQYF
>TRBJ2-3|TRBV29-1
CSALGGKTDTQYF
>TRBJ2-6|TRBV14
CASSLQWGANVLTF
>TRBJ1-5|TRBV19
CASSTGGNQPQHF
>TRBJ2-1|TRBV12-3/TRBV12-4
CASSLAPGLQFF
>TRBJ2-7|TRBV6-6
CASRGLAERYEQYF
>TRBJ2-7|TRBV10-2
CASSLSYEQYF
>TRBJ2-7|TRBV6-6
CASSPQGLPVYEQYF
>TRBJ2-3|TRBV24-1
CATSDPQRSSTDTQYF
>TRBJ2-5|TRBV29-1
CSVGGGPQETQYF
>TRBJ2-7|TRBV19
CASSISGGAAGEQYF